The next 21 T cell receptor beta chains were all read from a single sample in a study of pediatric ulcerative colitis. The table came from immunoSEQ multiplex PCR; TCRdb's copy has only in-frame clones and leaves some out. The sample carries fewer than 12,000 clones, around 82% recorded once. Rectal tissue came from one to two pinch biopsies taken at colonoscopy. The sample taken for sequencing was gut tissue. Receptors were obtained from a girl aged 10-17 years who was a control in a study of pediatric ulcerative colitis.

This chain links TRBV18 with TRBJ1-6, with 8 bases identical to TRBD1. The CDR3 consists of 14 residues. Germline V gives CDR1 KGHSH, CDR2 LQKENI. Trimming removed 1 base from V and 7 bases from J; junction bases left unmatched: 0. CDR3 sequence (DNA): TGTGCCAGCTCACCACGGACAGGGAATTCACCCCTCCACTTT. Protein product: CASSPRTGNSPLHF. The full variable domain, its missing parts supplied by reference TRBV18 and TRBJ1-6, is NAGVMQNPRHLVRRRGQEARLRCSPMKGHSHVYWYRQLPEEGLKFMVYLQKENIIDESGMPKERFSAEFPKEGPSILRIQQVVRGDSAAYFCASSPRTGNSPLHFGNGTRLTVT.

J is TRBJ2-7 and V is TRBV29-1; D ambiguous. Germline loops: CDR1 SQVTM, CDR2 ANQGSEA. CDR3 length: 10 amino acids. The ends were cut back, 5 bases at V and 0 bases at J, with 2 bases in the middle. The CDR3 loop reads CSVLSYEQYF. DNA of the CDR3: TGCAGCGTTCTCTCCTACGAGCAGTACTTC.

The V call is TRBV30, the J call TRBJ1-3; D is unresolved. Germline V CDR1 and CDR2: GTSNPN, SVGIG (reference sequence). CDR3 length: 15 residues. With 5 bases removed from V and 0 bases from J, the gap between germline ends came to 14 bases. The CDR3 DNA is TGTGCCTGGTCTGCGGGCACCCTCTCTGGAAACACCATATATTTT. Translation gives CAWSAGTLSGNTIYF.

The chain is built from TRBV5-1 and TRBJ2-1, with 7 positions matching TRBD2. Germline V gene sequence: CDR1 SGHRS, CDR2 YFSETQ. V lost 4 bases to trimming and J lost 8 bases; unmatched junction nucleotides: 6. The CDR3 is 13 residues long. For the CDR3, the DNA is TGCGCCAGCAGCCCTCGTCGGGGGGATGAGCAGTTCTTC. As protein: CASSPRRGDEQFF.

The chain joins TRBV6-6 to TRBJ1-1; D is perhaps TRBD1 (6 bases). Trimming stripped 7 bases from V and 5 bases from J, with 17 bases between. Per the germline V gene, CDR1 is MNHNY and CDR2 is SVGAGI (reference sequence). The CDR3 totals 14 residues. DNA of the CDR3: TGTGCCAGCATCTGGACAGCCGTCCGGACTGAAGCTTTCTTT. It specifies CASIWTAVRTEAFF.

This clone has only one observation. This chain links TRBV19 with TRBJ2-1; tentatively, D is TRBD2 (5 bases). The CDR3 contains 12 residues. The V end was cut by 6 bases, the J end by 9 bases, with 12 bases between. The germline gives CDR1 LNHDA, CDR2 SQIVND (reference sequence). The DNA for the CDR3 is TGTGCCAGTAGAGGAAGCGGCGGTGAGCAGTTCTTC. Encoded protein: CASRGSGGEQFF.

This chain links TRBV4-1 with TRBJ2-1, with 7 bases matching TRBD2. The CDR3 has 19 amino acids. Germline loops: CDR1 MGHRA, CDR2 YSYEKL. Trimming took 2 bases from V and 0 from J; bases not matched to a gene: 13. CDR3 loop: CASSQRSTTGGRSYNEQFF. The CDR3 coding sequence is TGCGCCAGCAGCCAAAGATCAACGACGGGAGGACGCTCCTACAATGAGCAGTTCTTC.

CDR3: CASKTNSYEQYF. CDR3 DNA: TGTGCCAGTAAGACAAACTCCTACGAGCAGTACTTC. The gene calls are TRBV28 and TRBJ2-7; D unclear. The CDR3 runs 12 residues. V lost 9 bases to trimming and J lost 0 bases, with 9 bases between them. Germline values: CDR1 MDHEN, CDR2 SYDVKM.

The chain has TRBV5-1 and TRBJ2-1, with D tentatively TRBD2 (5 bases). V was cut by 0 bases and J by 2 bases, with 12 bases left in between. CDR3 size: 16 residues. Germline V CDR1 and CDR2: SGHRS, YFSETQ. The CDR3 DNA reads TGCGCCAGCAGCTTGGGGGCTAGCCTCGCCTACAATGAGCAGTTCTTC. Translated: CASSLGASLAYNEQFF.

The rearrangement joins TRBV7-9 to TRBJ1-1; no firm D call. CDR1 SEHNR and CDR2 FQNEAQ come from the germline V gene (reference sequence). The CDR3 consists of 14 residues. V lost 0 bases and J 11 bases, leaving 16 bases between the germline ends. CDR3 residues: CASSLARAAPGAFF. The CDR3 DNA reads as TGTGCCAGCAGCTTAGCGCGGGCAGCACCGGGTGCTTTCTTT.

The chain links TRBV4-1 to TRBJ2-7, with 8 positions matching TRBD1. CDR3 length equals 14 residues. Unmatched junction bases numbered 3, after V lost 0 bases and J lost 5 bases. Per germline, CDR1 MGHRA and CDR2 YSYEKL. DNA of the CDR3: TGCGCCAGCAGCCAAGAGCAGGGGGCCCACGAGCAGTACTTC. As protein: CASSQEQGAHEQYF.

The sample holds a few counts of this clone. The chain is built from TRBV19 and TRBJ1-1; TRBD1 aligns across 7 bases. The V gene end was trimmed by 6 bases and the J gene end by 5 bases; junction bases not matched to a gene: 6. In germline, CDR1 is LNHDA, CDR2 SQIVND (reference sequence). This CDR3 region has 13 residues. This CDR3 is CASRNRGGTEAFF. The CDR3 DNA sequence: TGTGCCAGTAGGAACAGGGGTGGAACTGAAGCTTTCTTT. Using reference TRBV19 and TRBJ1-1 for the parts outside the CDR3, the full variable domain is DGGITQSPKYLFRKEGQNVTLSCEQNLNHDAMYWYRQDPGQGLRLIYYSQIVNDFQKGDIAEGYSVSREKKESFPLTVTSAQKNPTAFYLCASRNRGGTEAFFGQGTRLTVV.

This chain uses TRBV18 with TRBJ2-7; tentative D call: TRBD1 (7 bases). The germline CDR1 and CDR2 sequences are KGHSH and LQKENI. The CDR3 runs to 16 residues. Between the trimmed V and J ends, which lost 3 bases and 0 bases, there was a span of 15 bases. The CDR3 DNA sequence: TGTGCCAGCTCACCTACGGAGGGGGCTAGCTCCTACGAGCAGTACTTC. Encoded protein: CASSPTEGASSYEQYF.

The rearrangement joins TRBV28 to TRBJ1-5; D not resolved. The CDR3 extends over 13 amino acids. Germline V gene lookup returns CDR1 MDHEN and CDR2 SYDVKM. Trimming removed 5 bases from V and 0 bases from J, with 5 bases in between. The DNA for the CDR3 is TGTGCCAGCAGTCGGAATAGCAATCAGCCCCAGCATTTT. Translating gives CASSRNSNQPQHF.

This sequence joins TRBV6-6 and TRBJ2-2; 10 bases match TRBD1. The CDR3 is made up of 16 amino acids. Trimming took 7 bases from V and 0 from J; bases not matched to a gene: 5. The germline gives CDR1 MNHNY, CDR2 SVGAGI (reference sequence). CDR3 DNA sequence: TGTGCCAGCACCCTGGACAGGGGGACGAACACCGGGGAGCTGTTTTTT. Its translation is CASTLDRGTNTGELFF.

By its share, this clone is large. The V call is TRBV4-2, the J call TRBJ2-1, with a tentative D call TRBD2 (5 bases). CDR3 length: 16 residues. In germline, CDR1 is LGHNA, CDR2 YNFKEQ. V lost 3 bases, J lost 0 bases, and 12 bases lay in between. CDR3 sequence (DNA): TGTGCCAGCAGCCAGGAGGAAATGAGCTCCTACAATGAGCAGTTCTTC. It specifies CASSQEEMSSYNEQFF.

This clone was observed a single time. The chain links TRBV9 to TRBJ2-7; tentative D call: TRBD1 (6 bases). Looked up from germline, CDR1 is SGDLS and CDR2 is YYNGEE. Trimming took off 4 bases at V and 2 bases at J, with 19 bases between the two ends. The CDR3 loop spans 16 amino acids. Here the CDR3 DNA reads TGTGCCAGCAGCCTCAGACAGGAACCCTTACCCTACGAGCAGTACTTC. Its translation: CASSLRQEPLPYEQYF. The full variable domain, with the rest looked up from reference TRBV9 and TRBJ2-7, is DSGVTQTPKHLITATGQRVTLRCSPRSGDLSVYWYQQSLDQGLQFLIQYYNGEERAKGNILERFSAQQFPDLHSELNLSSLELGDSALYFCASSLRQEPLPYEQYFGPGTRLTVT.

The DNA of the CDR3 is TGTGCCAGCAGCTTGGATTGGCTCGAGCAGTTCTTC. Its protein product is CASSLDWLEQFF. The chain uses TRBV5-4 and TRBJ2-1; no definite D call. Trimming pared 0 bases from V and 10 bases from J, leaving 8 bases between. Germline values: CDR1 SGHNT, CDR2 YYREEE (reference sequence). This CDR3 region has 12 residues.

The chain joins TRBV27 to TRBJ2-1, with a tentative D call TRBD1 (5 bases). The V and J ends lost 6 bases and 3 bases respectively, with 21 bases between them. This CDR3 contains 17 residues. From germline, CDR1 is MNHEY and CDR2 SMNVEV (reference sequence). As DNA, the CDR3 is TGTGCCAGCAGCCCCCAAGGACCAGACGACAGCTACAATGAGCAGTTCTTC. Protein: CASSPQGPDDSYNEQFF.

The gene calls are TRBV6-1 and TRBJ1-6; no clear D gene. V was shortened by 1 base and J by 10 bases, with 11 bases between the two germline ends. This CDR3 region has 14 residues. The germline V gene encodes CDR1 MNHNS and CDR2 SASEGT. The CDR3 loop reads CASSEGGLDSPLHF. In DNA, the CDR3 is TGTGCCAGCAGTGAAGGTGGTCTAGACTCACCCCTCCACTTT.

The V and J genes are TRBV30 and TRBJ2-1; 10 positions match TRBD1. This CDR3 has 19 amino acids. The trim removed 0 bases at V and 0 bases at J, leaving 11 bases unmatched. CDR1 and CDR2 from the germline V gene are GTSNPN and SVGIG (reference sequence). In DNA, the CDR3 is TGTGCCTGGAGTGTACGGACAGGGGGGCTAGCGAGCTCCTACAATGAGCAGTTCTTC. Its translation: CAWSVRTGGLASSYNEQFF.